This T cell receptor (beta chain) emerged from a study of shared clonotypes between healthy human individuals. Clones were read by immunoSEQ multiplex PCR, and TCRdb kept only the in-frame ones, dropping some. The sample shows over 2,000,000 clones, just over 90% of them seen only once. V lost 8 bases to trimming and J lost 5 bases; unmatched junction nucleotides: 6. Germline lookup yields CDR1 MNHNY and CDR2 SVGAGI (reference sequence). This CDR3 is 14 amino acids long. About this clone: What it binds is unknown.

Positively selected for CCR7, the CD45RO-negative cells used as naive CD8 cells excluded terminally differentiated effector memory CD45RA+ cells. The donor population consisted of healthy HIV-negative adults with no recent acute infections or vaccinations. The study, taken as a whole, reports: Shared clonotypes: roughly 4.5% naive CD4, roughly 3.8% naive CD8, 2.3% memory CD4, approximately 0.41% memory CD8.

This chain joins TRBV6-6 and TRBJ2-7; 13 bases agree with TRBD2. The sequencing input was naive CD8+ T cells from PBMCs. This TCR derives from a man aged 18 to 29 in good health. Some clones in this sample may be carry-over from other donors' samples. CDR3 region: CASGPLAGGNEQYF. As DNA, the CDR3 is TGTGCCAGCGGGCCACTAGCGGGAGGGAACGAGCAGTACTTC.